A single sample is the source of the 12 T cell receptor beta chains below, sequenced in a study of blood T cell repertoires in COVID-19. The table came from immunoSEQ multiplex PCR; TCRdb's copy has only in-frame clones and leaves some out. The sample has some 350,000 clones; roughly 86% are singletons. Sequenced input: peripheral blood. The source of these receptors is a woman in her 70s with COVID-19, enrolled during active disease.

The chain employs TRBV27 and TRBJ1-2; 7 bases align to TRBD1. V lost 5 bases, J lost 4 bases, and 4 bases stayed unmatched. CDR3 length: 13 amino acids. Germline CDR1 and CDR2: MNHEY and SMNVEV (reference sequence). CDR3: CASSGTASYGYTF. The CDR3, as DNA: TGTGCCAGCAGTGGGACAGCGTCCTATGGCTACACCTTC.

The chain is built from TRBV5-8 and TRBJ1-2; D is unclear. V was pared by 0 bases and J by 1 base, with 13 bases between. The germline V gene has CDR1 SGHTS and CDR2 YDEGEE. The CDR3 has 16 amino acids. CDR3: CASSLVERGSNYGYTF. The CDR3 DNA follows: TGTGCCAGCAGCTTGGTCGAGCGAGGGAGTAACTATGGCTACACCTTC.

The CDR3 loop reads CATCKDGTLNEQFF. The CDR3 DNA is TGTGCCACCTGCAAGGACGGGACATTGAATGAGCAGTTCTTC. The V gene is TRBV24-1, the J gene TRBJ2-1, with D possibly matching TRBD1 (6 bases). Germline-derived CDR1 and CDR2 are KGHDR and SFDVKD. CDR3 length: 14 residues. Trimming took off 9 bases at V and 7 bases at J, with 18 bases between the two ends.

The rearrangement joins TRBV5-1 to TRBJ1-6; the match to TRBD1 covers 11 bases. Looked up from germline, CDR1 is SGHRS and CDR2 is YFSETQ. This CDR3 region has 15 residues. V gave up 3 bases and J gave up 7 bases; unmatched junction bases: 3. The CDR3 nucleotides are TGCGCCAGCAGCTCCGGGACAGGGGGAAATTCACCCCTCCACTTT. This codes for CASSSGTGGNSPLHF.

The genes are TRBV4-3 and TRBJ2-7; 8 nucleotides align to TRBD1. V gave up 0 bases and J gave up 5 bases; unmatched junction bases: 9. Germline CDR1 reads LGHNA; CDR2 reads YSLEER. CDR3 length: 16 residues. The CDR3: CASSQESQGAYHEQYF. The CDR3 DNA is TGCGCCAGCAGCCAAGAAAGCCAGGGGGCTTATCACGAGCAGTACTTC.

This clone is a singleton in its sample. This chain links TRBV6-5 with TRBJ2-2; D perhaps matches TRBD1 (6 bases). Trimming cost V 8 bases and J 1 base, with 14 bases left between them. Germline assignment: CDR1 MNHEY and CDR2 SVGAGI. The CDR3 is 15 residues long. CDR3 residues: CASRPPGQNTGELFF. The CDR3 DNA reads TGTGCCAGCCGACCCCCGGGACAGAACACCGGGGAGCTGTTTTTT.

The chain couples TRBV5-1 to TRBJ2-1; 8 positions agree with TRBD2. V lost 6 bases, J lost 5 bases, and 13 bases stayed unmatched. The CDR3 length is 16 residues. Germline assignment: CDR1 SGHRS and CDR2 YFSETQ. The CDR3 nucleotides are TGCGCCAGCACCTACCGAGCGGGGGTCCGCCACAATGAGCAGTTCTTC. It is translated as CASTYRAGVRHNEQFF.

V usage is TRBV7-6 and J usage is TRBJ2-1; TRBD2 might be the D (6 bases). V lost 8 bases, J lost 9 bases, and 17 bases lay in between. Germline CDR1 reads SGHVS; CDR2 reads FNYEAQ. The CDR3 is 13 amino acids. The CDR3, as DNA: TGTGCCAGCTCCCCCGCGGGGTCGAGTGAGCAGTTCTTC. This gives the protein CASSPAGSSEQFF.

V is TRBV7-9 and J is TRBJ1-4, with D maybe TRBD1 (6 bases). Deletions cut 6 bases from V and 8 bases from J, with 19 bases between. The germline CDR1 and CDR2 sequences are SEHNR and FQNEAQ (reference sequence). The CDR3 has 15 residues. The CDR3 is CASSSGYREGEKLFF. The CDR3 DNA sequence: TGTGCCAGCAGTTCCGGTTACAGGGAGGGGGAAAAACTGTTTTTT.

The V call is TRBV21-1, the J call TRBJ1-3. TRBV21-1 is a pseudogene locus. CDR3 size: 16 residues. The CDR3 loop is CASSPIGGLSGNTIYF. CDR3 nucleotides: TGTGCCAGCAGCCCCATCGGGGGGCTCTCTGGAAACACCATATATTTT.

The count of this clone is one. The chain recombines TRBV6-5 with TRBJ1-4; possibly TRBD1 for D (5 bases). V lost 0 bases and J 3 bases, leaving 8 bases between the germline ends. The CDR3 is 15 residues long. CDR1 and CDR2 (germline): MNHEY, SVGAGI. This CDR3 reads CASSYSGAPNEKLFF. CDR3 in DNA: TGTGCCAGCAGTTACTCAGGGGCTCCTAATGAAAAACTGTTTTTT.

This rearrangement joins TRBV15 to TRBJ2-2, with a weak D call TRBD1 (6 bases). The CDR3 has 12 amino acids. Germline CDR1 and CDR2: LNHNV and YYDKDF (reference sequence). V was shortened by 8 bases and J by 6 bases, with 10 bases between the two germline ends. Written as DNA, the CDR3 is TGTGCCACCGCAGGGGTTTCCGGGGAGCTGTTTTTT. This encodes CATAGVSGELFF.